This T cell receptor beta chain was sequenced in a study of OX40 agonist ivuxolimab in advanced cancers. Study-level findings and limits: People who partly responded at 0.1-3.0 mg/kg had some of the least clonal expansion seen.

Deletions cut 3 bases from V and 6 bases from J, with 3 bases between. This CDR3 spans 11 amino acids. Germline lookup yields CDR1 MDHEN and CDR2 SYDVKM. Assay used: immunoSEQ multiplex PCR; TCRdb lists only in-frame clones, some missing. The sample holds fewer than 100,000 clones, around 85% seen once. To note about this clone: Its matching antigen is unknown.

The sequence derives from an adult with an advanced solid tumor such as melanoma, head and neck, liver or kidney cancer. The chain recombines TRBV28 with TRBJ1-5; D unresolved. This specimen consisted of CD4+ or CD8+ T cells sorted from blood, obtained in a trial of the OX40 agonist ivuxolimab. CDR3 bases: TGTGCCAGCAGTTTGGGTCAGCCCCAGCATTTT. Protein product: CASSLGQPQHF.